Sequencing of this TCR beta chain was carried out in a study of beta chain features in type 1 diabetes. It was one heparinised blood draw, averaging approximately 100 mL, that each donor gave. Central memory, naive, regulatory and stem cell-like memory CD4+ cells were sorted by CD45RO/CCR7/CD25/CD127/CD95/CD27. V was cut by 0 bases and J by 0 bases, with 7 bases left in between. CDR1 and CDR2 (germline): SGHRS, YFSETQ. The length of the CDR3 is 16 residues. Investigators reverse transcribed all isolated RNA, so they sequenced expressed TCRB transcripts. Method: immunoSEQ multiplex PCR; TCRdb's copy keeps in-frame clones and lacks some. The sample comprises about 150,000 clones, over 8.5% of which are singletons, and roughly 1.9% rests with the top ten. Broader study findings: High TCR expression in some cells could lead to their over-representation in cDNA sequencing. The study found moderately but significantly shorter TCRB CDR3s in all four CD4+ subsets of Type 1 diabetes patients.

In the case of this clone: The antigen remains undetermined.

The chain carries TRBV5-1 and TRBJ2-6; D ambiguous. This TCR came from a man between 18 and 35 years old in good health. Input material: central memory CD4+ T cells from blood. CDR3 nucleotides: TGCGCCAGCAGCTTGGTACAGTCCTCTGGGGCCAACGTCCTGACTTTC. Translating gives CASSLVQSSGANVLTF.